This TCR beta chain is drawn from a study of blood T cell repertoires in COVID-19. Study-wide background: Samples came from the United States, Italy and Spain, spanning acute and convalescent COVID-19. From T cells, B-cell-depleted T cells, or PBMCs came the material, which was cDNA or gDNA.

From germline, CDR1 is SGHAT and CDR2 FQNNGV. This CDR3 spans 12 amino acids. Trimming stripped 4 bases from V and 4 bases from J, with 8 bases between. In the authors' methods: Estimation of nucleated cell counts was performed using reference gene primer amplification. Data came from immunoSEQ multiplex PCR; TCRdb stores just in-frame clones and leaves some out. The DNA was the basis for D and trimming; V, J and clone size are from that table. Here the sample spans 150,000 to 200,000 clones, 86% being singletons. Sequenced material: peripheral blood. This chain uses TRBV11-2 with TRBJ2-7, with no clear D. This TCR derives from a man between 18 and 35 years old with acute or convalescent COVID-19. The CDR3 DNA follows: TGTGCCAGCAGCTCACACCCGTACGAGCAGTACGTC. It codes for CASSSHPYEQYV.